This T cell receptor beta chain was retrieved from a study of vaccination and CD4 T cells after COVID-19. About the study: Post-diagnosis, post-COVID samples were collected after a median about 95 days, ranging 35 to 161. Overlapping SARS-CoV-2, HCoV-NL63, HCoV-OC43 and HCoV-229E spike peptides stimulated the cells.

Documented treatment: roughly 10-day PBMC culture with coronavirus spike peptide pools or control peptides (ViraFEST assay). About this clonotype: Antigen specificity is unknown.

The assay that was used to sequence DNA from cultured CD4+ T cells was the Oncomine TCR Beta short-read assay. MiXCR was run by TCRdb on the PCR reads, yielding one entry per CDR3 protein. There are 20,000 to 25,000 distinct CDR3 sequences in the sample; under 75% occur only once, and 8.5% to 10% lies in the top ten. The germline CDR1 and CDR2 sequences are DFQATT and SNEGSKA (reference sequence). V lost 5 bases, J lost 0 bases, and 10 bases stayed unmatched. CDR3 size: 16 residues. Regarding the study as a whole: Only after vaccination were a median roughly 83% of convalescents' reactive clones seen. SARS-CoV-2-reactive clonotype medians increased from about 22 to 38, not significantly.

The source is a human donor who had recovered from COVID-19. This chain connects TRBV20-1 to TRBJ1-5; 7 nucleotides align to TRBD1. The sequenced sample was CD4+ T cells from blood, cultured in vitro. CDR3 sequence: CSARGQARHSNQPQHF. The CDR3 bases are TGCAGTGCTCGAGGACAGGCCCGCCATAGCAATCAGCCCCAGCATTTT.